The 19 T cell receptor beta chains below were found in one sample sequenced in a study of T cells in Graves' hyperthyroidism and ophthalmopathy. RNA transcripts provided the source from which TCR beta CDR3 regions were amplified. HTBI primers were used for first-round RT-PCR of the TCR CDR3. Each CDR3 protein is one row after TCRdb ran MiXCR on the multiplex PCR reads. Of about 640,000 distinct CDR3 sequences detected, around 20% appear once; the ten largest clones hold under 35%. The sample was blood. The receptors come from a man aged 30 to 39 with Graves' ophthalmopathy.

This clonotype was detected a few times. V usage is TRBV3-1 and J usage is TRBJ1-2; D perhaps matches TRBD1 (5 bases). V lost 3 bases, J lost 5 bases, and 16 bases lay in between. The CDR3 runs 15 residues. Per germline, CDR1 LGHDT and CDR2 YNNKEL (reference sequence). Here the CDR3 DNA reads TGTGCCAGCAGCCATATGGAGGGGCCCTTTTATGGCTACACCTTC. This sequence encodes CASSHMEGPFYGYTF.

The chain couples TRBV3-1 to TRBJ2-7; 10 nucleotides agree with TRBD2. The CDR3 loop spans 16 amino acids. After removal of 0 bases from V and 5 bases from J, the junction contained 7 bases not matched to a gene. CDR1 and CDR2 (germline): LGHDT, YNNKEL (reference sequence). The CDR3 sequence is CASSQDEGLAGDEQYF. CDR3 coding DNA: TGTGCCAGCAGCCAAGATGAAGGGCTAGCGGGAGACGAGCAGTACTTC.

This clonotype was seen only a few times. This chain links TRBV6-5 with TRBJ2-1; 10 bases match TRBD2. CDR1 and CDR2 (germline): MNHEY, SVGAGI. The CDR3 has 15 residues. V was pared by 2 bases and J by 2 bases, with 0 bases of the junction left unmatched. The CDR3 protein is CASSYGTSAYNEQFF. As DNA, the CDR3 is TGTGCCAGCAGTTACGGGACTAGCGCCTACAATGAGCAGTTCTTC.

This clonotype was found a few times. The rearrangement links TRBV5-4 to TRBJ2-7, with 8 positions matching TRBD1. The CDR3 sequence is 16 residues long. The junction had 9 bases not matched to a gene; V was cut back by 4 bases and J by 0 bases. CDR1 and CDR2 (germline): SGHNT, YYREEE (reference sequence). CDR3 bases: TGTGCCAGCAGCCTCGGACAGGGCCTATACTCCTACGAGCAGTACTTC. Its translation is CASSLGQGLYSYEQYF.

On this clonotype: At one end, the junction sequence differs from germline, possibly due to a read error. The chain links TRBV5-4 to TRBJ1-1, with D uncertain. Germline V gives CDR1 SGHNT, CDR2 YYREEE (reference sequence). The CDR3 runs 16 residues. The CDR3 sequence: CASSSRMTVPNAEAFF. CDR3 bases: TGTGCCAGCAGCTCCCGCATGACGGTACCGAACGCTGAAGCTTTCTTT.

This clonotype showed up many times. This rearrangement joins TRBV11-3 to TRBJ1-1; TRBD1 matches 8 bases. In germline, CDR1 is SGHNT, CDR2 YENEEA. V lost 0 bases, J lost 8 bases, and 8 bases stayed unmatched. CDR3 length: 15 residues. The CDR3 sequence: CASSLDQARTGEAFF. As DNA, the CDR3 is TGTGCCAGCAGCTTAGATCAAGCGAGGACAGGGGAAGCTTTCTTT.

This clonotype was seen a handful of times. The gene calls are TRBV9 and TRBJ2-1, with 9 bases fitting TRBD1. The CDR3 consists of 16 residues. Germline assignment: CDR1 SGDLS and CDR2 YYNGEE. The ends lost 4 bases at V and 7 bases at J; junction bases unmatched: 12. The CDR3 spells CASSPTGGQGGNEQFF. The CDR3 DNA follows: TGTGCCAGCAGCCCGACAGGGGGACAGGGTGGTAATGAGCAGTTCTTC. The full variable domain, with the rest looked up from reference TRBV9 and TRBJ2-1, is DSGVTQTPKHLITATGQRVTLRCSPRSGDLSVYWYQQSLDQGLQFLIQYYNGEERAKGNILERFSAQQFPDLHSELNLSSLELGDSALYFCASSPTGGQGGNEQFFGPGTRLTVL.

V and J are TRBV10-2 and TRBJ2-1; D unresolved. V was shortened by 0 bases and J by 6 bases, with 15 bases between the two germline ends. Per the germline V gene, CDR1 is WSHSY and CDR2 is SAAADI. The CDR3 length is 16 residues. The CDR3 region has the DNA TGCGCCAGCAGTGAGTCCGCCGGGCACGTGGGCAATGAGCAGTTCTTC. Amino acids: CASSESAGHVGNEQFF.

CDR3: CASSSLSYRSNGLAGGPDTQYF. In nucleotides, the CDR3 is TGTGCCAGCAGTTCATTAAGTTACCGCTCAAATGGGCTAGCGGGAGGGCCAGATACGCAGTATTTT. V gene TRBV28 combines with J gene TRBJ2-3; 12 nucleotides match TRBD2. CDR1 and CDR2 from the germline V gene are MDHEN and SYDVKM. V trimming: 4 bases; J trimming: 4 bases; junction bases outside the gene matches: 24. The CDR3 sequence is 22 residues long.

This clonotype was recorded at least ten times. This chain connects TRBV11-2 to TRBJ2-7; D remains ambiguous. The CDR3 has 13 residues. Germline CDR1 reads SGHAT; CDR2 reads FQNNGV. V lost 0 bases, J lost 3 bases, and 6 bases lay in between. The CDR3 region is CASSLDLIYEQYF. In nucleotides, the CDR3 is TGTGCCAGCAGCTTAGACCTTATCTACGAGCAGTACTTC.

The gene calls are TRBV19 and TRBJ2-2, with TRBD1 matching over 9 bases. This CDR3 is built from 15 residues. V lost 3 bases to trimming and J lost 6 bases; unmatched junction nucleotides: 5. Germline assignment: CDR1 LNHDA and CDR2 SQIVND (reference sequence). The CDR3 region is CASSMRDRVAGELFF. The DNA of the CDR3 is TGTGCCAGTAGTATGAGGGACAGGGTGGCCGGGGAGCTGTTTTTT.

The J gene is TRBJ2-7, the V gene TRBV20-1, with 8 bases aligning to TRBD2. Germline assignment: CDR1 DFQATT and CDR2 SNEGSKA (reference sequence). The CDR3 has 16 residues. Losses at the gene ends were 3 bases for V and 3 bases for J; bases not matched to a gene: 13. For the CDR3, the DNA is TGCAGTGCTAGCTCCAGGGAGCGGGAGAACCGCTACGAGCAGTACTTC. Protein product: CSASSRERENRYEQYF.

In its sample, this clonotype was seen many times. This sequence joins TRBV2 and TRBJ2-1, with TRBD1 identical over 9 bases. Germline-derived CDR1 and CDR2 are SNHLY and FYNNEI. The trim removed 5 bases at V and 0 bases at J, leaving 5 bases unmatched. There are 16 residues in the CDR3. CDR3 residues: CASSMTGGNSYNEQFF. The DNA for the CDR3 is TGTGCCAGCAGTATGACAGGGGGAAACTCCTACAATGAGCAGTTCTTC.

This clonotype was recorded many times. The chain carries TRBV20-1 and TRBJ1-2; no clear D. V shed 6 bases and J shed 3 bases, with 11 bases lying between them. This CDR3 has 12 residues. CDR1 is DFQATT and CDR2 is SNEGSKA in the germline V gene (reference sequence). The CDR3 reads CSASTEDYGYTF. In nucleotides, the CDR3 is TGCAGTGCCTCCACAGAGGACTATGGCTACACCTTC.

This sequence joins TRBV19 and TRBJ2-4, with 11 bases lining up with TRBD1. The germline gives CDR1 LNHDA, CDR2 SQIVND (reference sequence). V trimming: 3 bases; J trimming: 6 bases; junction bases outside the gene matches: 13. The CDR3 spans 18 residues. This chain's CDR3 is CASSIAGQGAQSGNIQYF. In DNA, the CDR3 is TGTGCCAGTAGTATCGCTGGACAGGGGGCGCAATCTGGAAACATTCAGTACTTC.

This clonotype occurred a few times. The chain employs TRBV7-2 and TRBJ1-5; D remains ambiguous. Per the germline V gene, CDR1 is SGHTA and CDR2 is FQGNSA. The V gene lost 4 bases and the J gene lost 2 bases, with 6 bases spanning the gap. The CDR3 is 13 residues long. The CDR3 DNA is TGTGCCAGCAGCTCGTCGGGCAATCAGCCCCAGCATTTT. It is translated as CASSSSGNQPQHF. Full variable domain (missing parts from reference TRBV7-2 and TRBJ1-5): GAGVSQSPSNKVTEKGKDVELRCDPISGHTALYWYRQSLGQGLEFLIYFQGNSAPDKSGLPSDRFSAERTGGSVSTLTIQRTQQEDSAVYLCASSSSGNQPQHFGDGTRLSIL.

In its sample, this clonotype was seen once. The chain is built from TRBV24-1 and TRBJ2-7, with D possibly TRBD2 on 5 matching bases. V lost 4 bases and J lost 2, with 17 bases in between. Germline V gene lookup returns CDR1 KGHDR and CDR2 SFDVKD. The CDR3 has 16 amino acids. The CDR3 sequence: CATSDPGESGAYEQYF. In DNA form, the CDR3 reads TGTGCCACCAGTGACCCTGGAGAAAGCGGAGCCTACGAGCAGTACTTC.

The chain is built from TRBV10-3 and TRBJ2-1; possible D gene TRBD2, 7 bases. Germline CDR1 ENHRY, CDR2 SYGVKD. The V end was cut by 4 bases, the J end by 2 bases, with 18 bases between. The CDR3 length is 17 residues. CDR3: CAISGPTRGGAYNEQFF. The CDR3 bases are TGTGCCATCAGTGGCCCCACTAGGGGGGGGGCCTACAATGAGCAGTTCTTC.

This clonotype has a handful of counts. The V call is TRBV10-2, the J call TRBJ1-5, with D hard to call. The ends were cut back, 4 bases at V and 6 bases at J, with 13 bases in the middle. CDR3 size: 14 residues. Germline lookup yields CDR1 WSHSY and CDR2 SAAADI. Here the CDR3 reads CASSASQWVQPQHF. In DNA form, the CDR3 reads TGCGCCAGCAGTGCAAGTCAATGGGTTCAGCCCCAGCATTTT.